One T cell receptor beta chain is described in this entry. As yet, its antigen is unknown. This entry is derived from a study of cytomegalovirus exposure and HLA in healthy donors. Amplification used 60 Vbeta primers and 13 Jbeta primers. This table comes from immunoSEQ multiplex PCR, and its TCRdb copy is limited to in-frame clones, with some not included. Of about 130,000 clones in the sample, around 85% were seen once. Study-wide results and limits: An apparent linkage of common viral pathogens to several of the most significant clusters emerged in a later analysis.

Germline V gene lookup returns CDR1 SGHTA and CDR2 FQGTGA. V was clipped by 5 bases and J by 3 bases; unmatched bases: 7. The CDR3 runs 15 residues. There were likely unrecorded immune exposures, though donors were nominally healthy when sampled. The sample comprised PBMCs. The rearrangement joins TRBV7-3 to TRBJ2-7; 10 nucleotides agree with TRBD1. The source of this sequence is a woman in her 30s in good health and CMV-seropositive. CDR3 nucleotide sequence: TGTGCCAGCAGCCGCGGGACAGGGGATAGCTACGAGCAGTACTTC. It encodes CASSRGTGDSYEQYF. Filled out from reference TRBV7-3 and TRBJ2-7, the complete variable domain reads GAGVSQTPSNKVTEKGKYVELRCDPISGHTALYWYRQSLGQGPEFLIYFQGTGAADDSGLPNDRFFAVRPEGSVSTLKIQRTERGDSAVYLCASSRGTGDSYEQYFGPGTRLTVT.